One sample yielded the 9 T cell receptor beta chains listed below, sequenced in a study of long-term antiretroviral therapy in people with HIV. Assay version v3.0 of immunoSEQ was used, and it was run at survey level. Only in-frame clones appear in the TCRdb table, and some are missing; sequencing was by immunoSEQ multiplex PCR. The data show some 21,000 clones, over 75% seen once. Material: unsorted PBMCs, obtained 0.2 years before starting antiretroviral therapy. These receptors all come from a man aged 18 to 29 with HIV.

The genes are TRBV2 and TRBJ2-1, with D possibly matching TRBD1 (6 bases). This CDR3 comprises 13 residues. The ends were cut back, 5 bases at V and 9 bases at J, with 14 bases in the middle. The germline gives CDR1 SNHLY, CDR2 FYNNEI. For the CDR3, the DNA is TGTGCCAGCAGTTATCAGGGGTCCCTTGAGCAGTTCTTC. Protein sequence: CASSYQGSLEQFF.

V is TRBV6-1 and J is TRBJ1-5; D is unresolved. The V gene lost 5 bases and the J gene lost 3 bases, with 5 bases spanning the gap. The CDR3 covers 12 residues. Germline V gene lookup returns CDR1 MNHNS and CDR2 SASEGT. The CDR3, as DNA: TGTGCCAGCAGTCCGATCAATCAGCCCCAGCATTTT. This encodes CASSPINQPQHF.

This sequence joins TRBV29-1 and TRBJ2-5; possibly TRBD1 or TRBD2 for D (6 bases each). There are 17 residues in the CDR3. The germline V gene encodes CDR1 SQVTM and CDR2 ANQGSEA. The ends were cut back, 3 bases at V and 4 bases at J, with 24 bases in the middle. The CDR3 loop is CSVDVGGGSTSPETQYF. The CDR3 coding sequence is TGCAGCGTTGATGTGGGGGGCGGATCCACTAGCCCAGAGACCCAGTACTTC.

The chain employs TRBV9 and TRBJ2-3, with 11 bases identical to TRBD2. Germline lookup yields CDR1 SGDLS and CDR2 YYNGEE. This CDR3 spans 16 amino acids. J was trimmed by 6 bases and V by 4 bases; bases with no gene match: 10. As DNA, the CDR3 is TGTGCCAGCAGCCAATTTAGCGGGAGGGACGGGGATACGCAGTATTTT. This codes for CASSQFSGRDGDTQYF.

This clone was picked up one time. The genes are TRBV7-6 and TRBJ2-1, with 8 bases identical to TRBD2. The ends lost 5 bases at V and 5 bases at J; junction bases unmatched: 11. This CDR3 is built from 16 residues. The germline V gene encodes CDR1 SGHVS and CDR2 FNYEAQ. The CDR3: CASSLSYGGAHNEQFF. For the CDR3, the DNA is TGTGCCAGCAGCCTTTCCTACGGGGGGGCGCACAATGAGCAGTTCTTC. The full variable domain, completed using reference TRBV7-6 and TRBJ2-1, is GAGVSQSPRYKVTKRGQDVALRCDPISGHVSLYWYRQALGQGPEFLTYFNYEAQQDKSGLPNDRFSAERPEGSISTLTIQRTEQRDSAMYRCASSLSYGGAHNEQFFGPGTRLTVL.

This chain joins TRBV19 and TRBJ1-3; 10 bases match TRBD1. With V trimmed by 6 bases and J by 4 bases, 6 bases remained unmatched. This CDR3 spans 15 amino acids. In germline, CDR1 is LNHDA, CDR2 SQIVND (reference sequence). CDR3 amino acids: CASSPGTGAGNTIYF. CDR3 sequence (DNA): TGTGCCAGTAGCCCAGGGACAGGGGCAGGAAACACCATATATTTT.

The CDR3 DNA follows: TGTGCCAGCAGTTCCGCCCCGGGTCAGGGTCCGCCCGGGCCCCAGCATTTT. This sequence encodes CASSSAPGQGPPGPQHF. The chain uses TRBV28 and TRBJ1-5; D may be TRBD1 (5 bases). Trimming shortened V by 4 bases and J by 9 bases, and 25 bases separated the two germline ends. The CDR3 contains 17 residues. CDR1 is MDHEN and CDR2 is SYDVKM in the germline V gene.

The V and J genes are TRBV29-1 and TRBJ1-2; D call uncertain. V gave up 6 bases and J gave up 6 bases, with 11 bases separating them. The germline gives CDR1 SQVTM, CDR2 ANQGSEA. The CDR3 covers 11 residues. The CDR3 DNA reads TGCAGCGTATTGGAGGGTGATGGCTACACCTTC. It encodes CSVLEGDGYTF.

This clone showed up just a few times. The genes are TRBV6-5 and TRBJ2-5, with 7 bases aligning to TRBD1. The CDR3 covers 15 residues. CDR1 and CDR2 from the germline V gene are MNHEY and SVGAGI. J gave up 2 bases and V 6 bases, and 9 bases lay outside the gene matches. CDR3 sequence: CASRPAGGIQETQYF. The CDR3 bases are TGTGCCAGCAGACCTGCAGGGGGTATACAAGAGACCCAGTACTTC.